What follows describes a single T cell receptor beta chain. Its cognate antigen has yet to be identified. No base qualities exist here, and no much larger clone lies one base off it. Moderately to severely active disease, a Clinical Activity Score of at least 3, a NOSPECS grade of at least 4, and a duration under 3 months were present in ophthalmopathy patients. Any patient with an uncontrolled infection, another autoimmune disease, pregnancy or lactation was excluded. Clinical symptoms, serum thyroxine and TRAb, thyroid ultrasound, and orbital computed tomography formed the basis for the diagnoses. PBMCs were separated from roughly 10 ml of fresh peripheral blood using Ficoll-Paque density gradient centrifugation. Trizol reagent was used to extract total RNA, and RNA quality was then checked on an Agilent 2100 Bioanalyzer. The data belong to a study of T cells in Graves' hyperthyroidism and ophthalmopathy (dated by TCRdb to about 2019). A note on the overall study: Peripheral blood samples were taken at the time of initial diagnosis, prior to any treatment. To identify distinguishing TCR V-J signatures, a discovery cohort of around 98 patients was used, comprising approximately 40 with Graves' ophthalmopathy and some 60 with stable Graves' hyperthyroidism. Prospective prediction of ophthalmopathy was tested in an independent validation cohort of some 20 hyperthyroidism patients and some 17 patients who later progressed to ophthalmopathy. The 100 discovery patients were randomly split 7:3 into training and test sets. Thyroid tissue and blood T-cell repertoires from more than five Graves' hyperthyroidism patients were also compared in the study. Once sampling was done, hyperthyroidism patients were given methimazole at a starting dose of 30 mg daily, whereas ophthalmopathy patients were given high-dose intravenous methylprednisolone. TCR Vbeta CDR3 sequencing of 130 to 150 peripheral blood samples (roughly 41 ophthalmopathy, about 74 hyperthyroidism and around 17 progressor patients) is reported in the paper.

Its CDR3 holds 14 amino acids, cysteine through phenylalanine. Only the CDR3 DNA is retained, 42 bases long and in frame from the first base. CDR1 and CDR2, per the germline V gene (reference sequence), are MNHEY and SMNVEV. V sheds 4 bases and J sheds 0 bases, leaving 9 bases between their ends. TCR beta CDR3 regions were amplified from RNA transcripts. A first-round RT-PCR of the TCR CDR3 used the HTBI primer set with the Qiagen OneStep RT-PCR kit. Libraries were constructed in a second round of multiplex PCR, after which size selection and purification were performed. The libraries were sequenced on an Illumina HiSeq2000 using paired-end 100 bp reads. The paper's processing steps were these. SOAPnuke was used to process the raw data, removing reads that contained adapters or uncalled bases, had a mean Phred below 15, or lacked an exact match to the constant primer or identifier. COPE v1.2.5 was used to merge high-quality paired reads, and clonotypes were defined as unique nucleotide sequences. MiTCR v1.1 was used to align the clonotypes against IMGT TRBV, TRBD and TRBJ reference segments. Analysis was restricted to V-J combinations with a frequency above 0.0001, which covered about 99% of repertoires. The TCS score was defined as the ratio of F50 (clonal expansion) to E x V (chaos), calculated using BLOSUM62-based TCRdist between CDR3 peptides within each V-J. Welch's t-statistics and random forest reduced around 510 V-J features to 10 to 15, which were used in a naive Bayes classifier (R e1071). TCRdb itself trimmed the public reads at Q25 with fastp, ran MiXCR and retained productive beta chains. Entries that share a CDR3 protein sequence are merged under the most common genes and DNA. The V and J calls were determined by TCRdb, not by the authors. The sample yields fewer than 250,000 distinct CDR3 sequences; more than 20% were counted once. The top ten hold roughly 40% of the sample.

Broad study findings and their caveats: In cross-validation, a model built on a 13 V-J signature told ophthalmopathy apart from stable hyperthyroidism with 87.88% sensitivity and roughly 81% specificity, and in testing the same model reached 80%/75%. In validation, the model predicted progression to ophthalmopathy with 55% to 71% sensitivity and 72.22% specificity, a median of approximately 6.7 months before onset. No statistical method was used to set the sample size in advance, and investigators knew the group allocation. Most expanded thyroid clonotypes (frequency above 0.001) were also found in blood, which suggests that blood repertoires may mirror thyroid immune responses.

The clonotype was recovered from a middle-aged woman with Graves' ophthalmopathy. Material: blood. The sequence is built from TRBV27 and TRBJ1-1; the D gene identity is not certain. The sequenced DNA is TGTGCCAGCAGTTCTTTTCCAGTGAACACTGAAGCTTTCTTT. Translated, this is CASSSFPVNTEAFF.